A single sample gave rise to the 29 T cell receptor beta chains below, sequenced in a study of blood T cell repertoires in COVID-19. The data were produced by immunoSEQ multiplex PCR, yet TCRdb's version contains in-frame clones alone and is incomplete. The profile shows about 260,000 clones, roughly 90% of them singletons. The sequencing sample was made of peripheral blood. The receptors were sampled from a human donor in a cohort sampled during active COVID-19.

V gene TRBV28 combines with J gene TRBJ1-1; D gene unclear. Trimming stripped 3 bases from V and 3 bases from J, with 5 bases between. CDR3 length: 12 residues. From germline, CDR1 is MDHEN and CDR2 SYDVKM. The DNA of the CDR3 is TGTGCCAGCAGTTTCCGGGACACTGAAGCTTTCTTT. It encodes CASSFRDTEAFF.

The rearrangement joins TRBV12-3 or TRBV12-4 to TRBJ1-2, with D unresolved. CDR3 size: 11 residues. Trimming stripped 0 bases from V and 8 bases from J, with 4 bases between. The CDR3 sequence: CASSLAQGYTF. The CDR3 DNA reads as TGTGCCAGCAGTTTAGCTCAGGGCTACACCTTC.

This chain connects TRBV29-1 to TRBJ2-1; 8 bases align to TRBD1. CDR3 length: 14 amino acids. CDR1 SQVTM and CDR2 ANQGSEA come from the germline V gene. V lost 3 bases and J lost 9; bases outside the gene matches: 10. CDR3 coding DNA: TGCAGCGTTGAGGGACAGGTGAGCGGCGGTGAGCAGTTCTTC. Its protein product is CSVEGQVSGGEQFF.

The chain employs TRBV19 and TRBJ1-5; tentative D call: TRBD1 (6 bases). The length of the CDR3 is 14 residues. Trimming left V 10 bases short and J 11 bases short, with 24 bases between. Germline loops: CDR1 LNHDA, CDR2 SQIVND (reference sequence). CDR3 sequence (DNA): TGTGCCACCCACCCGGGACAAAGATGGGAAGCCCAGCATTTT. Translation gives CATHPGQRWEAQHF.

The rearrangement links TRBV6-1 to TRBJ2-7; 8 nucleotides agree with TRBD1. Trimming cost V 3 bases and J 6 bases; bases outside gene matches: 4. The CDR3 is made up of 13 amino acids. CDR1 is MNHNS and CDR2 is SASEGT in the germline V gene. The CDR3 DNA sequence: TGTGCCAGCAGTGACGGGACAGGCGGCGAGCAGTACTTC. It encodes CASSDGTGGEQYF.

The chain recombines TRBV11-2 with TRBJ2-7; 8 nucleotides agree with TRBD2. The CDR3 contains 15 residues. Looked up from germline, CDR1 is SGHAT and CDR2 is FQNNGV. Losses at the gene ends were 3 bases for V and 5 bases for J; bases not matched to a gene: 9. The CDR3 DNA follows: TGTGCCAGCAGCTTGGCAAGCGGGGGTAACCACGAGCAGTACTTC. It translates to CASSLASGGNHEQYF.

This rearrangement joins TRBV6-6 to TRBJ2-3; D is undetermined. V lost 2 bases and J lost 1, with 10 bases in between. Germline CDR1 reads MNHNY; CDR2 reads SVGAGI (reference sequence). The CDR3 totals 15 residues. Here the CDR3 reads CASSYANEGTDTQYF. CDR3 nucleotides: TGTGCCAGCAGTTACGCCAACGAGGGCACAGATACGCAGTATTTT.

The rearrangement uses TRBV15 and TRBJ1-5, with 8 bases identical to TRBD1. V dropped 1 base and J dropped 7; count of bases not matched to a gene: 12. The CDR3 is 17 amino acids. The germline V gene has CDR1 LNHNV and CDR2 YYDKDF (reference sequence). CDR3: CATSRVNQGAMGQPQHF. DNA for the CDR3: TGTGCCACCAGCAGAGTAAATCAGGGGGCGATGGGCCAGCCCCAGCATTTT.

CDR3 sequence reads: CASSLAGTGSQPQHF. The CDR3 DNA sequence: TGCGCCAGCAGCTTGGCCGGGACAGGGAGCCAGCCCCAGCATTTT. The genes are TRBV5-1 and TRBJ1-5, with 9 bases matching TRBD1. The trim removed 0 bases at V and 7 bases at J, leaving 5 bases unmatched. This CDR3 is built from 15 residues. Germline V lookup: CDR1 SGHRS, CDR2 YFSETQ.

The chain is built from TRBV30 and TRBJ1-6; 10 bases agree with TRBD1. The CDR3 sequence is 17 residues long. The germline CDR1 and CDR2 sequences are GTSNPN and SVGIG (reference sequence). V shed 0 bases, J shed 10 bases, and the junction held 12 bases outside the gene matches. The CDR3 reads CAWSVMAPGQGWSPLHF. In nucleotides, the CDR3 is TGTGCCTGGAGTGTAATGGCACCGGGACAGGGGTGGTCACCCCTCCACTTT.

The chain uses TRBV29-1 and TRBJ1-5; D perhaps matches TRBD1 (5 bases). The CDR3 length is 12 residues. Between the trimmed V and J ends, which lost 7 bases and 7 bases, there was a span of 14 bases. Germline CDR1 and CDR2: SQVTM and ANQGSEA. DNA for the CDR3: TGCAGCGCCCGTCGGGGGGACCAGCCCCAGCATTTT. This translates into CSARRGDQPQHF.

This clone was found once. This chain uses TRBV19 with TRBJ2-3; D may be TRBD1 (6 bases). The germline gives CDR1 LNHDA, CDR2 SQIVND (reference sequence). This CDR3 contains 14 residues. V dropped 4 bases and J dropped 0 bases, with 8 bases sitting between them. The CDR3 DNA follows: TGTGCCAGTAGTACGGACAGAAGCACAGATACGCAGTATTTT. This sequence encodes CASSTDRSTDTQYF. The full variable domain, its missing parts supplied by reference TRBV19 and TRBJ2-3, is DGGITQSPKYLFRKEGQNVTLSCEQNLNHDAMYWYRQDPGQGLRLIYYSQIVNDFQKGDIAEGYSVSREKKESFPLTVTSAQKNPTAFYLCASSTDRSTDTQYFGPGTRLTVL.

This rearrangement joins TRBV2 to TRBJ1-5; D ambiguous. This CDR3 region has 14 residues. Germline V gene lookup returns CDR1 SNHLY and CDR2 FYNNEI. The V and J ends lost 3 bases and 0 bases respectively, with 6 bases between them. In DNA form, the CDR3 reads TGTGCCAGCAGTGAGCGGTATAGCAATCAGCCCCAGCATTTT. It translates to CASSERYSNQPQHF.

The table lists this clone with a few counts. The chain employs TRBV30 and TRBJ2-7; the D is unclear. The V gene's germline CDR1 is GTSNPN and CDR2 SVGIG (reference sequence). The CDR3 length is 11 residues. Deletions cut 5 bases from V and 5 bases from J, with 10 bases between. The CDR3 DNA reads TGTGCCTGGGCAGCTCGGGACGAGCAGTACTTC. Its protein product is CAWAARDEQYF.

The chain has TRBV7-2 and TRBJ2-1; 11 bases are a match to TRBD2. Per germline, CDR1 SGHTA and CDR2 FQGNSA. This CDR3 comprises 16 residues. Trimming cost V 3 bases and J 3 bases; bases outside gene matches: 4. The CDR3 sequence: CASSFLGLAVYNEQFF. The CDR3 nucleotides are TGTGCCAGCAGCTTTTTGGGACTAGCGGTCTACAATGAGCAGTTCTTC. Full variable domain (rest looked up from reference TRBV7-2 and TRBJ2-1): GAGVSQSPSNKVTEKGKDVELRCDPISGHTALYWYRQSLGQGLEFLIYFQGNSAPDKSGLPSDRFSAERTGGSVSTLTIQRTQQEDSAVYLCASSFLGLAVYNEQFFGPGTRLTVL.

The chain joins TRBV6-4 to TRBJ1-1, with TRBD1 as a possible D gene (6 bases). Per germline, CDR1 MRHNA and CDR2 SNTAGT. The CDR3 totals 11 residues. V shed 9 bases and J shed 4 bases, with 9 bases lying between them. In nucleotides, the CDR3 is TGTGCCAGGGGGGGGGCCACTGAAGCTTTCTTT. Translated, it gives CARGGATEAFF.

This chain links TRBV9 with TRBJ2-7, with 12 bases lining up with TRBD2. Germline V gene lookup returns CDR1 SGDLS and CDR2 YYNGEE. The CDR3 consists of 15 residues. Trimming cost V 0 bases and J 3 bases; bases outside gene matches: 1. The CDR3 here is CASSVGTSGNYEQYF. The CDR3 DNA is TGTGCCAGCAGCGTAGGGACTAGCGGGAACTACGAGCAGTACTTC.

The V gene is TRBV27, the J gene TRBJ1-1; 9 positions agree with TRBD1. The ends lost 6 bases at V and 7 bases at J; junction bases unmatched: 9. The CDR3 totals 14 residues. Per germline, CDR1 MNHEY and CDR2 SMNVEV (reference sequence). The CDR3 DNA reads as TGTGCCAGCAGCCGGGACAGGGAAGCCCTTGAAGCTTTCTTT. Amino acid sequence: CASSRDREALEAFF.

The CDR3 sequence is CAGARTRNNEQFF. DNA of the CDR3: TGCGCCGGGGCCCGGACTAGAAACAATGAGCAGTTCTTC. V and J are TRBV10-2 and TRBJ2-1; 7 nucleotides match TRBD2. Per germline, CDR1 WSHSY and CDR2 SAAADI. The CDR3 consists of 13 residues. V trimming: 11 bases; J trimming: 5 bases; junction bases outside the gene matches: 9.

This clone has only one observation. V and J are TRBV19 and TRBJ1-6, with TRBD1 as a possible D gene (6 bases). V lost 3 bases and J 7 bases, leaving 13 bases between the germline ends. This CDR3 is built from 15 residues. Germline lookup yields CDR1 LNHDA and CDR2 SQIVND (reference sequence). The CDR3 DNA is TGTGCCAGTAGTATCCCCGCAGGGGCAAATTCACCCCTCCACTTT. It codes for CASSIPAGANSPLHF.

This clone was seen only once. The gene calls are TRBV4-1 and TRBJ1-1, with a possible D match to TRBD1 (6 bases). The CDR3 consists of 16 residues. CDR1 MGHRA and CDR2 YSYEKL come from the germline V gene. The ends were cut back, 4 bases at V and 1 base at J, with 16 bases in the middle. In DNA, the CDR3 is TGCGCCAGCAGCCTCGCGAGGGGGTTTGGGAACACTGAAGCTTTCTTT. This encodes CASSLARGFGNTEAFF.

The chain recombines TRBV7-9 with TRBJ1-1, with a tentative D call TRBD1 (6 bases). Germline V gives CDR1 SEHNR, CDR2 FQNEAQ (reference sequence). This CDR3 has 11 amino acids. V lost 6 bases and J 5 bases, leaving 7 bases between the germline ends. Here the CDR3 DNA reads TGTGCCAGCAGTAGGGGGACTGAAGCTTTCTTT. Its protein is CASSRGTEAFF.

The chain has TRBV4-3 and TRBJ1-2; the D is unclear. V was cut by 4 bases and J by 5 bases, with 14 bases left in between. The germline V gene encodes CDR1 LGHNA and CDR2 YSLEER. The length of the CDR3 is 14 residues. The CDR3 is CASSPTVAGYGYTF. CDR3 in DNA: TGCGCCAGCAGCCCTACGGTGGCCGGGTATGGCTACACCTTC.

V gene TRBV12-3 or TRBV12-4 combines with J gene TRBJ1-2; D is uncertain. This CDR3 is 13 amino acids long. Trimming cost V 8 bases and J 8 bases, with 18 bases left between them. The CDR3 DNA sequence: TGTGCCAGCCTGCGGGGTGGTTGGGAGGGCTACACCTTC. Protein: CASLRGGWEGYTF.

The V and J genes are TRBV2 and TRBJ2-5; maybe TRBD2 (5 bases). Germline loops: CDR1 SNHLY, CDR2 FYNNEI. This CDR3 is built from 12 residues. V was shortened by 10 bases and J by 4 bases, with 13 bases between the two germline ends. In DNA form, the CDR3 reads TGTGCCACCCCACACGGACTAGAGACCCAGTACTTC. Translation: CATPHGLETQYF.

V gene TRBV14 combines with J gene TRBJ1-2, with a weak D call TRBD1 (5 bases). V was clipped by 7 bases and J by 4 bases, with 19 bases between them. Germline V gives CDR1 SGHDN, CDR2 FVKESK. CDR3 length: 15 residues. Here the CDR3 DNA reads TGTGCCAGCACCCCAGCAGGGCGAACGGTCTATGGCTACACCTTC. Amino acids: CASTPAGRTVYGYTF. The whole variable domain, remainder taken from reference TRBV14 and TRBJ1-2, is EAGVTQFPSHSVIEKGQTVTLRCDPISGHDNLYWYRRVMGKEIKFLLHFVKESKQDESGMPNNRFLAERTGGTYSTLKVQPAELEDSGVYFCASTPAGRTVYGYTFGSGTRLTVV.

This sequence joins TRBV3-1 (or the pseudogene TRBV3-2) and TRBJ1-1, with 7 bases aligning to TRBD1. The CDR3 is made up of 15 amino acids. V trimming: 2 bases; J trimming: 6 bases; junction bases outside the gene matches: 9. Germline CDR1 and CDR2: LGHDT and YNNKEL (reference sequence). In nucleotides, the CDR3 is TGTGCCAGCAGCCAACTAAGAACAGGGGTCTCTGAAGCTTTCTTT. Amino acid sequence: CASSQLRTGVSEAFF.

J is TRBJ1-1 and V is TRBV12-3 or TRBV12-4, with no clear D. V was pared by 1 base and J by 2 bases, with 5 bases between. The CDR3 sequence is 13 residues long. The CDR3 DNA is TGTGCCAGCAGTTTAGTCGTAAACACTGAAGCTTTCTTT. This translates into CASSLVVNTEAFF.

The CDR3 region is CASSTDRGGETQYF. CDR3 DNA sequence: TGTGCCAGTAGTACGGACAGGGGAGGAGAGACCCAGTACTTC. V and J are TRBV19 and TRBJ2-5; TRBD1 aligns across 9 bases. Germline CDR1 LNHDA, CDR2 SQIVND (reference sequence). The V gene end was trimmed by 4 bases and the J gene end by 4 bases; junction bases not matched to a gene: 4. The CDR3 has 14 residues.